This TCR beta chain stems from a study of a mutant IDH1 vaccine in newly diagnosed glioma. As for the study in general: Standard pretreatment was either radiotherapy, temozolomide, or, for most, radiochemotherapy with temozolomide.

As concerns this clone: Its antigen is not known.

The time point is: baseline, week 1 (first vaccination visit). Treatment specified: pre-vaccination baseline after standard-of-care therapy. Donors harbored newly found WHO grade 3 or 4 IDH1-mutant, ATRX-lost astrocytomas. Overall study results and limits: Among top peripheral T cell clonotypes, changes seemed unrelated to pseudoprogression.

Using immunoSEQ multiplex PCR, the repertoire was profiled, and TCRdb retains in-frame clones only, with some absent. The repertoire holds tens of thousands of clones, with roughly 92% as singletons. Sequenced here: PBMCs, sampled from a glioma patient treated with radiotherapy, temozolomide or both. This receptor was taken from a man aged 18 to 35 with glioma.

The CDR3 reads CASSLIGGLETQYF. The CDR3 DNA is TGTGCCAGCAGTTTAATCGGGGGGCTGGAGACCCAGTACTTC. The V gene is TRBV27, the J gene TRBJ2-5, with D possibly TRBD2 on 7 matching bases. The CDR3 sequence is 14 residues long. Per the germline V gene, CDR1 is MNHEY and CDR2 is SMNVEV (reference sequence). Trimming took 2 bases from V and 5 from J, leaving 12 bases between them.